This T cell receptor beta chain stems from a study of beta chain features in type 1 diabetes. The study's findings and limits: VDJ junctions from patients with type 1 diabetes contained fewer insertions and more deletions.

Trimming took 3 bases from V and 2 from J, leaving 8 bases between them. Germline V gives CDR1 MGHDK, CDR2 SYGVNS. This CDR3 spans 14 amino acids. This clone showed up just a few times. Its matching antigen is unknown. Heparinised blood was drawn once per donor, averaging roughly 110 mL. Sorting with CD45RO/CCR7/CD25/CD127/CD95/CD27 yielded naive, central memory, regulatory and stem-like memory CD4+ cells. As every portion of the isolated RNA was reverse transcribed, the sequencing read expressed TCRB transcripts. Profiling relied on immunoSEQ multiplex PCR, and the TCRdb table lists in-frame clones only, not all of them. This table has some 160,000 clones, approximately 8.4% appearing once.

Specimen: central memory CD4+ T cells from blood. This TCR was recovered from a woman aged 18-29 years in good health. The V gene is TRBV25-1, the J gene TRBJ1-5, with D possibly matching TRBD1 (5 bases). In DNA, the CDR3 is TGTGCCAGCAGTGACGCGGGGGGCAATCAGCCCCAGCATTTT. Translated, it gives CASSDAGGNQPQHF.